The 12 T cell receptor beta chains reported below all come from one sample, sequenced in a study of blood T cell repertoires in COVID-19. TCRdb's table, derived via immunoSEQ multiplex PCR, lists solely in-frame clones and lacks some. In the table there are approximately 230,000 clones, roughly 85% of which are singletons. Sequenced input: peripheral blood. These receptors came from a man aged 18 to 30 with active or convalescent COVID-19.

V is TRBV19 and J is TRBJ2-1; 7 nucleotides agree with TRBD2. The trim removed 5 bases at V and 3 bases at J, leaving 10 bases unmatched. The CDR3 consists of 16 residues. In germline, CDR1 is LNHDA, CDR2 SQIVND (reference sequence). The CDR3 nucleotides read TGTGCCAGTAGTTCCTTTTCCGGGACTAACTACAATGAGCAGTTCTTC. Translating gives CASSSFSGTNYNEQFF.

This clone was seen once. V usage is TRBV5-5 and J usage is TRBJ2-7; tentative D call: TRBD2 (7 bases). The CDR3 has 15 amino acids. The ends were cut back, 0 bases at V and 5 bases at J, with 15 bases in the middle. CDR1 SGHKS and CDR2 YYEKEE come from the germline V gene (reference sequence). The CDR3 region is CASSLGGQGRDEQYF. The CDR3 DNA sequence: TGTGCCAGCAGCTTGGGCGGTCAGGGGAGGGACGAGCAGTACTTC.

V is TRBV7-9 and J is TRBJ1-1; no clear D. Germline CDR1 is SEHNR and CDR2 is FQNEAQ (reference sequence). This CDR3 has 11 amino acids. The V and J ends lost 1 base and 8 bases respectively, with 5 bases between them. The CDR3 reads CASSLVAEAFF. The CDR3 nucleotides read TGTGCCAGCAGCTTAGTAGCGGAAGCTTTCTTT.

This clone showed up just a few times. The gene calls are TRBV7-9 and TRBJ1-2; 8 bases are a match to TRBD1. The length of the CDR3 is 17 residues. Germline CDR1 SEHNR, CDR2 FQNEAQ (reference sequence). V dropped 5 bases and J dropped 1; count of bases not matched to a gene: 12. The CDR3 spells CASSDRTRQGLNYGYTF. Here the CDR3 DNA reads TGTGCCAGCAGCGATAGGACCCGACAGGGGCTTAACTATGGCTACACCTTC.

The chain uses TRBV18 and TRBJ1-3, with D maybe TRBD1 (5 bases). This CDR3 spans 12 amino acids. Germline V gene data show CDR1 as KGHSH and CDR2 as LQKENI. The V and J ends lost 2 bases and 7 bases respectively, with 6 bases between them. CDR3 region: CASSPGGNTIYF. CDR3 nucleotide sequence: TGTGCCAGCTCACCAGGGGGGAACACCATATATTTT.

V is TRBV5-1 and J is TRBJ1-2, with 7 bases fitting TRBD1. V shed 4 bases and J 3 bases; nucleotides not matched to a gene: 6. Germline V gives CDR1 SGHRS, CDR2 YFSETQ. The CDR3 is 14 residues long. The CDR3 reads CASSPGQDDYGYTF. The CDR3 DNA follows: TGCGCCAGCAGCCCCGGACAGGACGACTATGGCTACACCTTC. Filled out from reference TRBV5-1 and TRBJ1-2, the complete variable domain reads KAGVTQTPRYLIKTRGQQVTLSCSPISGHRSVSWYQQTPGQGLQFLFEYFSETQRNKGNFPGRFSGRQFSNSRSEMNVSTLELGDSALYLCASSPGQDDYGYTFGSGTRLTVV.

The J gene is TRBJ1-2, the V gene TRBV19; 7 bases line up with TRBD1. With V trimmed by 1 base and J by 4 bases, 3 bases remained unmatched. Per germline, CDR1 LNHDA and CDR2 SQIVND (reference sequence). The CDR3 spans 14 residues. The CDR3 DNA reads TGTGCCAGTAGTATAGTAGGGACAGCCTATGGCTACACCTTC. As protein: CASSIVGTAYGYTF.

The CDR3 is CASSSGTDSGNTIYF. The CDR3 DNA reads TGTGCCAGCAGCTCCGGGACTGACTCTGGAAACACCATATATTTT. This rearrangement joins TRBV7-9 to TRBJ1-3; TRBD1 is a possible D gene (5 bases). The CDR3 covers 15 residues. The germline CDR1 and CDR2 sequences are SEHNR and FQNEAQ (reference sequence). Trimming shortened V by 4 bases and J by 0 bases, and 10 bases separated the two germline ends.

The chain has TRBV7-2 and TRBJ1-4; 8 bases are a match to TRBD1. Germline CDR1 SGHTA, CDR2 FQGNSA. The V and J ends lost 4 bases and 8 bases, in that order; junction bases with no gene match: 6. The CDR3 sequence is 14 residues long. The CDR3 protein is CASSYGTGAEKLFF. CDR3 DNA: TGTGCCAGCAGCTACGGGACAGGCGCAGAAAAACTGTTTTTT.

This clone turned up a few times. The V call is TRBV5-1, the J call TRBJ1-3, with 9 positions matching TRBD1. The CDR3 loop spans 15 amino acids. In germline, CDR1 is SGHRS, CDR2 YFSETQ. V trimming: 3 bases; J trimming: 3 bases; junction bases outside the gene matches: 4. CDR3 nucleotides: TGCGCCAGCAGCTCAACAGGGGGCAGTGGAAACACCATATATTTT. It yields the protein CASSSTGGSGNTIYF.

This chain connects TRBV7-3 to TRBJ1-1, with TRBD1 matching over 7 bases. The length of the CDR3 is 13 residues. V dropped 6 bases and J dropped 6; count of bases not matched to a gene: 7. The V gene's germline CDR1 is SGHTA and CDR2 FQGTGA. The CDR3 sequence is CASRLGTASEAFF. CDR3 DNA: TGTGCCAGCAGACTAGGGACAGCCTCTGAAGCTTTCTTT.

This clone was seen once. The sample carries other DNA sequences with the same CDR3. The chain joins TRBV18 to TRBJ1-2, with unresolved D. Germline CDR1 KGHSH, CDR2 LQKENI. The CDR3 runs to 13 residues. Trimming shortened V by 6 bases and J by 0 bases, and 8 bases separated the two germline ends. The CDR3 region is CASSPDSNYGYTF. In DNA form, the CDR3 reads TGTGCCAGCTCGCCCGACTCTAACTATGGCTACACCTTC.